A selection of T cell receptor beta chains follows, all from one sample in a study of T-cell memory formation after mild COVID-19. TCRdb ran MiXCR on the 5' RACE reads and lists one entry per CDR3 protein. The sample shows roughly 600,000 distinct CDR3 sequences, 18% of them seen only once. The sample comprised PBMCs or a T cell subset sorted from them (not recorded which). These receptors were taken from an adult woman who had mild COVID-19 (a few samples of this study predate the infection). Cell type and time point are not known. Both conserved end residues are part of each CDR3. The D gene is left open where the match is weak. Clone size is given for some rows only: seen once, a few or many times, or a class if the clone is expanded.

TRBJ2-1,TRBV5-1,many,NA,TGCGCCAGCAGCTTGGACCCATACAATGAGCAGTTCTTC,CASSLDPYNEQFF
TRBJ2-1,TRBV4-2,NA,NA,TGTGCCAGCAGCCAAGATCCCCGGCATCCCTACAATGAGCAGTTCTTC,CASSQDPRHPYNEQFF
TRBJ2-7,TRBV7-9,many,TRBD1,TGTGCCAGCAGCTTAGGGACAGGGGGTCTGTACGAGCAGTACTTC,CASSLGTGGLYEQYF
TRBJ2-1,TRBV10-3,NA,TRBD2,TGTGCCATAGGACTAGCGGGAATCCACTACAATGAGCAGTTCTTC,CAIGLAGIHYNEQFF
TRBJ2-6,TRBV20-1,NA,TRBD1,TGCAGTGCTCAGAGAGGGACAGGTCCCTCTGGGGCCAACGTCCTGACTTTC,CSAQRGTGPSGANVLTF
TRBJ1-2,TRBV20-1,NA,NA,TGCAGTGCTAGAGATTTAGGACGGACTAACTATGGCTACACCTTC,CSARDLGRTNYGYTF
TRBJ2-1,TRBV11-3,NA,TRBD2,TGTGCCAGCAGCACGCGGACTAGCGGGAGGGCGGGCAATGAGCAGTTCTTC,CASSTRTSGRAGNEQFF
TRBJ2-7,TRBV18,few,NA,TGTGCCAGCTCACCGATGGAGGGGGGCCACGAGCAGTACTTC,CASSPMEGGHEQYF
TRBJ2-1,TRBV7-2,many,TRBD2,TGTGCCAGCAGCTTAGTTACTAGCGGAAACAATGAGCAGTTCTTC,CASSLVTSGNNEQFF
TRBJ1-2,TRBV24-1,NA,NA,TGTGCCACTGGACCAGGCGCTAACTATGGCTACACCTTC,CATGPGANYGYTF
TRBJ2-1,TRBV6-6,few,TRBD2,TGTGCCAGCAGTTACCTCGAGCGGGAGGCATACAATGAGCAGTTCTTC,CASSYLEREAYNEQFF
TRBJ2-3,TRBV9,NA,NA,TGTGCCAGCAGCGTAGCTACGGGGTTCGACACAGATACGCAGTATTTT,CASSVATGFDTDTQYF
TRBJ2-3,TRBV7-8,few,NA,TGTGCCAGCAGCTTAGAGGGGGGAAGCACAGATACGCAGTATTTT,CASSLEGGSTDTQYF
TRBJ2-7,TRBV4-3,NA,TRBD1,TGCGCCAGCAGCCAAGGCTTGGACACAGGGGGTTACGAGCAGTACTTC,CASSQGLDTGGYEQYF
TRBJ2-7,TRBV6-6,few,NA,TGTGCCAGCAGTTACGGGGCAGGGGTTACCTACGAGCAGTACTTC,CASSYGAGVTYEQYF
TRBJ1-1,TRBV30,few,TRBD1,TGTGCCTGGAGTGTACTCCCCAGGGGGCGAGGGAACACTGAAGCTTTCTTT,CAWSVLPRGRGNTEAFF
TRBJ2-1,TRBV7-2,few,NA,TGTGCCAGCAGCTTAAATCCCCCGACAAATGAGCAGTTCTTC,CASSLNPPTNEQFF
TRBJ2-3,TRBV7-2,NA,TRBD2,TGTGCCAGCAGCCTAAGGACTAGCGGGAGGGCCTCTGATACGCAGTATTTT,CASSLRTSGRASDTQYF
TRBJ2-7,TRBV20-1,few,TRBD1,TGCAGTGCCATATGGACAGGGAGGGAGCAGTACTTC,CSAIWTGREQYF
TRBJ2-1,TRBV12-3/TRBV12-4,NA,NA,TGTGCCAGCAGTCCCTTGAAGTTTGCCCTCTCCTACAATGAGCAGTTCTTC,CASSPLKFALSYNEQFF
TRBJ2-7,TRBV12-5,NA,NA,TGTGCTAGTGCCTGGGGTCGTGGATACTTC,CASAWGRGYF
TRBJ2-3,TRBV4-1,few,TRBD2,TGCGCCAGCAGCCAAGATGCGCTGGCCGGACTAGCGGCGAGCACAGATACGCAGTATTTT,CASSQDALAGLAASTDTQYF
TRBJ2-2,TRBV12-3/TRBV12-4,few,NA,TGTGCCAGCAGCCTTAGACAGTCTAACACCGGGGAGCTGTTTTTT,CASSLRQSNTGELFF
TRBJ2-7,TRBV6-2/TRBV6-3,few,NA,TGTGCCAGCAGAACCTCTAGGTATCGGTACGAGCAGTACTTC,CASRTSRYRYEQYF
TRBJ1-1,TRBV20-1,few,NA,TGCAGTGCCGCGGGTATTTGGAACACTGAAGCTTTCTTT,CSAAGIWNTEAFF
TRBJ1-1,TRBV15,few,NA,TGTGCCACCAGCGGGGGAGAAATGAACACTGAAGCTTTCTTT,CATSGGEMNTEAFF
TRBJ2-3,TRBV20-1,NA,NA,TGCAGTGCTGGGGATACGCAGTATTTT,CSAGDTQYF
TRBJ2-7,TRBV21-1,few,NA,TGTGCCAGCAGCACTCACCACCCAGGGGGGGTCAACGAGCAGTACTTC,CASSTHHPGGVNEQYF
TRBJ2-3,TRBV23-1,NA,NA,TGCGCCAGCAGTCAACCTCGGGCGGTGGCTACGCAGTATTTT,CASSQPRAVATQYF
TRBJ2-3,TRBV7-9,NA,NA,TGTGCCAGCAGCTTAGGACGTGCGGGGACAGATACGCAGTATTTT,CASSLGRAGTDTQYF
TRBJ2-5,TRBV9,few,NA,TGTGCCAGCAGCCCATGGACATCCCAAGAGACCCAGTACTTC,CASSPWTSQETQYF
TRBJ2-1,TRBV5-1,few,NA,TGCGCCAGCATAAGGAACAGGTGGGCGGAAGGGTCCAATGAGCAGTTCTTC,CASIRNRWAEGSNEQFF
TRBJ1-1,TRBV24-1,few,NA,TGTGCCACCAGTGATCCCTGGGGGGTTAGGGGCACTGAAGCTTTCTTT,CATSDPWGVRGTEAFF
TRBJ1-1,TRBV18,NA,TRBD1,TGTGCCAGCTCACCACCGGGGACAGGAATAAAATGGGAAGCTTTCTTT,CASSPPGTGIKWEAFF
TRBJ2-2,TRBV7-9,many,NA,TGTGCCAGCAGCTTAGTACAGACCGTAGGCTCCGGGGAGCTGTTTTTT,CASSLVQTVGSGELFF
TRBJ1-6,TRBV9,few,NA,TGTGCCAGCAGCGTCCTCTCGGGCACTAATTCACCCCTCCACTTT,CASSVLSGTNSPLHF
TRBJ2-1,TRBV5-1,few,NA,TGCGCCAGCAGCCGCGGTGACAGCTACAATGAGCAGTTCTTC,CASSRGDSYNEQFF
TRBJ2-3,TRBV27,NA,NA,TGTGCCAGCAGTCCAGGCTCCCCTTGGCAGTATTTT,CASSPGSPWQYF
TRBJ1-1,TRBV29-1,few,NA,TGCAGCGTTTTCGGCGGGGCAGGTTTTAGATCCAACACTGAAGCTTTCTTT,CSVFGGAGFRSNTEAFF
TRBJ1-1,TRBV5-1,few,TRBD1,TGCGCCAGCACCGGACAGGGACAGACTGAAGCTTTCTTT,CASTGQGQTEAFF
TRBJ1-2,TRBV5-5,NA,TRBD1,TGTGCCAGCAGCCCGAACAGGGGGCGAGACTATGGCTACACCTTC,CASSPNRGRDYGYTF